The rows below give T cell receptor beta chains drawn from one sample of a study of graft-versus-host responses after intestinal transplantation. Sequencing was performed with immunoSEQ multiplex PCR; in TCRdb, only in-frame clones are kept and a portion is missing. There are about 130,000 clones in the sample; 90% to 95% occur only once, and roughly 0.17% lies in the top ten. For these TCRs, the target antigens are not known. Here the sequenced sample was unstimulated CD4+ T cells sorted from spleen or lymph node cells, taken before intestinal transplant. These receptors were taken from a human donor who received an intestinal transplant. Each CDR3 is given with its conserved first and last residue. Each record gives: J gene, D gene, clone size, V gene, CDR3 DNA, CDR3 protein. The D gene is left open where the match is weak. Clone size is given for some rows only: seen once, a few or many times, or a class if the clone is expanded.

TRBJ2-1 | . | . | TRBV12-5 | TGTGCTAGTGGTTTAATGGGAGGCTCCTACAATGAGCAGTTCTTC | CASGLMGGSYNEQFF
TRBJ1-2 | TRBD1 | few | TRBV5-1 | TGCGCCAGCAGCTTGTATCAGGGGGCAGACTACACCTTC | CASSLYQGADYTF
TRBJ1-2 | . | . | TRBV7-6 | TGTGCCAGCAGCTTAGGGGAATCCTATGGCTACACCTTC | CASSLGESYGYTF
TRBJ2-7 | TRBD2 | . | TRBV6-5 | TGTGCCAGCAGCCATAGCGGGGGCCTCCTTTACGAGCAGTACTTC | CASSHSGGLLYEQYF
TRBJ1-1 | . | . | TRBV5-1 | TGCGCCAGCAGCTTGGGGAAGGGAGTTTATACTGAAGCTTTCTTT | CASSLGKGVYTEAFF
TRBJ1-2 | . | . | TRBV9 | TGTGCCAGCAGCGTAGCCCCTCAGGGAGGGTCCACCTTC | CASSVAPQGGSTF
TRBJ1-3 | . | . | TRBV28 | TGTGCCAGCAGTTCGGCGGGGGGAGGTCGAAACACCATATATTTT | CASSSAGGGRNTIYF
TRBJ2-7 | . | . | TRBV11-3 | TGTGCCAGCAGCTTAGACAGGGGGAGGTCCTACGAGCAGTACTTC | CASSLDRGRSYEQYF
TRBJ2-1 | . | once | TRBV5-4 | TGTGCCAGCAGCTTGGATAAGGGGGGGGGCCGTGAGCAGTTCTTC | CASSLDKGGGREQFF
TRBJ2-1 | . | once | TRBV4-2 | TGTGCCAGCAGCCAAGAGGGTGAGCAGTTCTTC | CASSQEGEQFF
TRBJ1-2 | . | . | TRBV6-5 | TGTGCCAGCAGCGGTACGGGGTATGGCTACACCTTC | CASSGTGYGYTF
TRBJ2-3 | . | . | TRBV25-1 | TGTGCCAGCAACCGAAACCCGGGACATGAAGAACATACGCAGTATTTT | CASNRNPGHEEHTQYF
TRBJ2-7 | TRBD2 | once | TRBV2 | TGTGCCAGCAGTGGCGAAGCGGGGGGAGGCTACGAGCAGTACTTC | CASSGEAGGGYEQYF
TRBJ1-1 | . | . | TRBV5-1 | TGCGCCAGCAGCTTGGGGGCGCGGGGCACTGAAGCTTTCTTT | CASSLGARGTEAFF
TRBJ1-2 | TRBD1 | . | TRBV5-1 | TGCGCCAGCAGCTTCACGGGACAGGGGGCTTTTAACTATGGCTACACCTTC | CASSFTGQGAFNYGYTF
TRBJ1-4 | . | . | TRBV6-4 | TGTGCCAGCAGGGCAGGGACGGCAACTAATGAAAAACTGTTTTTT | CASRAGTATNEKLFF
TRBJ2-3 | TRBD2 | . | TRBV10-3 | TGTGCCATCAGCACTAGCGGGGGCCACACAGATACGCAGTATTTT | CAISTSGGHTDTQYF
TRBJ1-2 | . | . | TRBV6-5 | TGTGCCAGCAGTAATTTCGGACTTAACTATGGCTACACCTTC | CASSNFGLNYGYTF
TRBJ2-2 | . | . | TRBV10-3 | TGTGCCATCAGTGTGGGGGCTTGGACGAACACCGGGGAGCTGTTTTTT | CAISVGAWTNTGELFF
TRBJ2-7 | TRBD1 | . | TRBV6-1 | TGTGCCAGCAGTGAGCGACAGGGGGCCTACGAGCAGTACTTC | CASSERQGAYEQYF
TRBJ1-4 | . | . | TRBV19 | TGTGCCAGTAGTATCTGGCCGGGAGTTAATGAAAAACTGTTTTTT | CASSIWPGVNEKLFF
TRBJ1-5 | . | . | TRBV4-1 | TGCGCCAGCAGCCAAGATCCCGATCAGCCCCAGCATTTT | CASSQDPDQPQHF
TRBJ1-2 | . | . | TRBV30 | TGTGCCTGGGGAACTCAGGGAGGCTATGGCTACACCTTC | CAWGTQGGYGYTF
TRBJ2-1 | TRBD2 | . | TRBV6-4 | TGTGCCAGCAGTGCGACTAGCGGGGGGCTTGAGCAGTTCTTC | CASSATSGGLEQFF
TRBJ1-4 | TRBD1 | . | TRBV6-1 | TGTGCCAGCCACCGACAGGGAGGAGCTAATGAAAAACTGTTTTTT | CASHRQGGANEKLFF
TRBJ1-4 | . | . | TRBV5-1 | TGCGCCAGCAGCTTGCGGACAGCAACTAATGAAAAACTGTTTTTT | CASSLRTATNEKLFF
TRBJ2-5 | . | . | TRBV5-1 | TGCGCTAGCAGCTTGGAGGGGACCCAGTACTTC | CASSLEGTQYF
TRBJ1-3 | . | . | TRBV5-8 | TGTGCCAGCAGCTTGGGGGACACTCGCTCTGGAAACACCATATATTTT | CASSLGDTRSGNTIYF
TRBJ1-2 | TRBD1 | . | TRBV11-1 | TGTGCCAGCAGACACCGGGACAGTGCTAACTATGGCTACACCTTC | CASRHRDSANYGYTF
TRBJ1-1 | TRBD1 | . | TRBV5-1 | TGCGCCAGCAGCTTTGGGCAGGGGGCGGTTGGCAACTCCGCTTTCTTT | CASSFGQGAVGNSAFF
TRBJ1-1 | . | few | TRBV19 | TGTGCCAGTAGTACCCCGGGGAGAGGGGGCACTGAAGCTTTCTTT | CASSTPGRGGTEAFF
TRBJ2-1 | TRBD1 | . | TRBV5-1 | TGCGCCAGCAAGGGGACAGGGGGGATGACCTACAATGAGCAGTTCTTC | CASKGTGGMTYNEQFF
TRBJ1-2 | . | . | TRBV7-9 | TGTGCCAGCAGCTTAGGTGGGGATTATGGCTACACCTTC | CASSLGGDYGYTF
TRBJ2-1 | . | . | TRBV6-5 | TGTGCCAGCAGGGTGGACGGATACAATGAGCAGTTCTTC | CASRVDGYNEQFF
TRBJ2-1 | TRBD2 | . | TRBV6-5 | TGTGCCAGCAGTTACGTGTCTAGCGGGGGTAATGAGCAGTTCTTC | CASSYVSSGGNEQFF
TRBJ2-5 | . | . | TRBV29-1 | TGCAGCGTTGGGCAGACACAAGAGACCCAGTACTTC | CSVGQTQETQYF
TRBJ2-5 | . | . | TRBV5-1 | TGCGCCAGCAGCTTGGAGACCGAGACCCAGTACTTC | CASSLETETQYF
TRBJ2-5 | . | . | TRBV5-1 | TGCACCAGCACGACCTCGGCCACAGGGTCCGCGGAGACCCAGTACTTC | CTSTTSATGSAETQYF
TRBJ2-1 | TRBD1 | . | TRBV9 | TGTGCCAGCAGCGTTGGGACAGGGGGGAATGAGCAGTTCTTC | CASSVGTGGNEQFF
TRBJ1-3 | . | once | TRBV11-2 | TGTGCCAGCAGCTCCACAGGATCTGGAAACACCATATATTTT | CASSSTGSGNTIYF
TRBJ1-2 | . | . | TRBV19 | TGTGCCACCCATTGGGGGCCGGGCTATGGCTACACCTTC | CATHWGPGYGYTF
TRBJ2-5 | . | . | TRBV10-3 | TGTGCCATCAGGGGGGGGGCGCGGGGCTTCCAAGAGACCCAGTACTTC | CAIRGGARGFQETQYF
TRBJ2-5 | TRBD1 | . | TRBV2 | TGTGCCAGCAATCGACAGGGGGCGAAGGGAGAGACCCAGTACTTC | CASNRQGAKGETQYF
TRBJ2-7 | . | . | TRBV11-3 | TGTGCCAGCAGGGGTTTGTCCTACGAGCAGTACTTC | CASRGLSYEQYF
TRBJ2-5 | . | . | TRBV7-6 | TGTGCCAGCAGTTCTTTTCAAGAGACCCAGTACTTC | CASSSFQETQYF
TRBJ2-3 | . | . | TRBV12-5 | TGTGCTAGTGCCCTGGACTTGGATACGCAGTATTTT | CASALDLDTQYF
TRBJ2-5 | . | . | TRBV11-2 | TGTGCCAGCAGCTTAGGAGGGCTTTATAGAGAGACCCAGTACTTC | CASSLGGLYRETQYF
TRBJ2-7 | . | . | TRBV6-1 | TGTGCCAGCAGCCGGGACGGTGCCTACGAGCAGTACTTC | CASSRDGAYEQYF
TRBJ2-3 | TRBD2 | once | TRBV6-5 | TGTGCCAGCAGTCCCAGCGGGGGGACAGATACGCAGTATTTT | CASSPSGGTDTQYF
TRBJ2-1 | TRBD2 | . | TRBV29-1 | TGCAGCGTCGTAGCGGGGCTTTACAATGAGCAGTTCTTC | CSVVAGLYNEQFF